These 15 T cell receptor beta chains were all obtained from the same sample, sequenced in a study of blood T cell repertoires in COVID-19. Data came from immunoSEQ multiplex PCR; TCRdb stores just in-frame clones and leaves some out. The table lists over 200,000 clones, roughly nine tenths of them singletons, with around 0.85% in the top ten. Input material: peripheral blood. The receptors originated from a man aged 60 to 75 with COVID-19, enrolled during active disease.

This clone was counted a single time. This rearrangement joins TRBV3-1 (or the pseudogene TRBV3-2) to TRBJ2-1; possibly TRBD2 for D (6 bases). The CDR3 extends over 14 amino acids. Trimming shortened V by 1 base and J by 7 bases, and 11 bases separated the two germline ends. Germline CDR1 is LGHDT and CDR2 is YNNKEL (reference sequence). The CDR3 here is CASSQVRAGNEQFF. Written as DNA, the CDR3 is TGTGCCAGCAGCCAAGTGAGGGCGGGAAATGAGCAGTTCTTC.

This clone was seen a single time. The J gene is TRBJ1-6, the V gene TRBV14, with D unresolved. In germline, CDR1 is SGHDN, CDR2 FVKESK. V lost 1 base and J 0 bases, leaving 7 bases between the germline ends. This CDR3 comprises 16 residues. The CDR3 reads CASSQVHYSYNSPLHF. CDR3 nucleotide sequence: TGTGCCAGCAGCCAAGTCCACTACTCCTATAATTCACCCCTCCACTTT.

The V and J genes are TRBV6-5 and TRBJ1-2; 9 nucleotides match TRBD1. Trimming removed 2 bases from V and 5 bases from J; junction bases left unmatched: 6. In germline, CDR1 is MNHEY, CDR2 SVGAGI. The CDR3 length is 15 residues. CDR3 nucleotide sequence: TGTGCCAGCAGTTACCAAAGACAGGGGGGATATGGCTACACCTTC. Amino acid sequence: CASSYQRQGGYGYTF.

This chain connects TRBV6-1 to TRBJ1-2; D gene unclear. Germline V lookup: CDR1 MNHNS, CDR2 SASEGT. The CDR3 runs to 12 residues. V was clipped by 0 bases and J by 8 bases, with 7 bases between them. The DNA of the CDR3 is TGTGCCAGCAGTGAAGCGAGGGTAGGCTACACCTTC. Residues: CASSEARVGYTF.

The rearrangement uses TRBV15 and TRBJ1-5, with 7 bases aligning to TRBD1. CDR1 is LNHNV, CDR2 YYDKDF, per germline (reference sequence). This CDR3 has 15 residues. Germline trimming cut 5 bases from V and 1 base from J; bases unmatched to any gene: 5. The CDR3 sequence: CATSDKQGSNQPQHF. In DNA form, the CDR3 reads TGTGCCACCAGCGATAAACAGGGGAGCAATCAGCCCCAGCATTTT.

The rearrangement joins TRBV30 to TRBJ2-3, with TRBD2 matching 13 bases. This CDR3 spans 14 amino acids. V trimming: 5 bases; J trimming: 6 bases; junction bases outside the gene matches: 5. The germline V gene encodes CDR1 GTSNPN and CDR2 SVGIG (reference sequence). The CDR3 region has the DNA TGTGCCTGGGCCGGGACTAGCGGGACCGATACGCAGTATTTT. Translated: CAWAGTSGTDTQYF.

CDR3 sequence (DNA): TGCGCCAGCAGCCACAGGGGAGATCAGCCCCAGCATTTT. Protein product: CASSHRGDQPQHF. The chain uses TRBV5-1 and TRBJ1-5, with TRBD1 matching 7 bases. Trimming took 4 bases from V and 5 from J; bases not matched to a gene: 3. The CDR3 length is 13 residues. Germline lookup yields CDR1 SGHRS and CDR2 YFSETQ.

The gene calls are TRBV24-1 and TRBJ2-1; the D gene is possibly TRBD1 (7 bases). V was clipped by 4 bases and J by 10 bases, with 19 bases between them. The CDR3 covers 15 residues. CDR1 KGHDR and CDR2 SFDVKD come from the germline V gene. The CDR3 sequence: CATSDPTGRKGEQFF. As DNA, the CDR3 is TGTGCCACCAGTGACCCGACAGGGAGGAAGGGGGAGCAGTTCTTC.

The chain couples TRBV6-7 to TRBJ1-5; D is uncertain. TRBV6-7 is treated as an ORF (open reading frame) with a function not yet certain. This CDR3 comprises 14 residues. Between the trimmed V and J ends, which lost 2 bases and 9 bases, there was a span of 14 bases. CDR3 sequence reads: CASSYLPGPRPQHF. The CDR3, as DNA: TGTGCCAGCAGTTACCTGCCGGGTCCGCGGCCCCAGCATTTT.

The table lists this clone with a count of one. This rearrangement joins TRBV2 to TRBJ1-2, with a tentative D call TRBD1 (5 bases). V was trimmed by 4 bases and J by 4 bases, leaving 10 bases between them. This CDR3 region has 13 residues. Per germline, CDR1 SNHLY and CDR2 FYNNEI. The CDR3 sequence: CASSVGDSYGYTF. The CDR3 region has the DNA TGTGCCAGCAGTGTAGGGGATAGCTATGGCTACACCTTC.

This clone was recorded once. The CDR3: CASSQLSAYEQYF. The CDR3 region has the DNA TGTGCCAGCAGCCAACTCTCTGCCTACGAGCAGTACTTC. V gene TRBV14 combines with J gene TRBJ2-7; D remains ambiguous. Trimming shortened V by 2 bases and J by 2 bases, and 7 bases separated the two germline ends. The CDR3 loop spans 13 amino acids. Germline V gives CDR1 SGHDN, CDR2 FVKESK.

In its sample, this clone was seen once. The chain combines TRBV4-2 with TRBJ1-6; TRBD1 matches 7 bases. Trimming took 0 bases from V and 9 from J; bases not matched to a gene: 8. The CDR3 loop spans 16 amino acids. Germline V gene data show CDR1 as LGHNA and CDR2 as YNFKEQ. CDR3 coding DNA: TGTGCCAGCAGCCAAGAGAGGGGGCGGATGCTTTCACCCCTCCACTTT. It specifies CASSQERGRMLSPLHF.

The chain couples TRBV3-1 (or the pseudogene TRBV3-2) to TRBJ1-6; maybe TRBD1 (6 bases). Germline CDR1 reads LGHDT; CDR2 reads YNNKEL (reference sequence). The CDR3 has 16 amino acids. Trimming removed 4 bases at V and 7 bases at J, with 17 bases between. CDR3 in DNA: TGTGCCAGCAGCCGTTCCACAGGGTCGGTAAATTCACCCCTCCACTTT. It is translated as CASSRSTGSVNSPLHF.

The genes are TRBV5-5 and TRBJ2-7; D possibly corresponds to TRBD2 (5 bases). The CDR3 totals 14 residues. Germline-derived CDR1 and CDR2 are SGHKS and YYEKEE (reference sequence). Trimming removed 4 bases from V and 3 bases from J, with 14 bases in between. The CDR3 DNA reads TGTGCCAGCAGCCTGGATTGGAGGTACTACGAGCAGTACTTC. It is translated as CASSLDWRYYEQYF.

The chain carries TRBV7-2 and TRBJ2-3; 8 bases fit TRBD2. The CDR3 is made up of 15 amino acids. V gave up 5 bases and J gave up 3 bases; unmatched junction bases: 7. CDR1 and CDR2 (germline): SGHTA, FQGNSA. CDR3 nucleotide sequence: TGTGCCAGCAGCCCGGGGGGGGGCGGAACAGATACGCAGTATTTT. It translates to CASSPGGGGTDTQYF.